Listed here are 17 T cell receptor beta chains from one sample, sequenced in a study of cytomegalovirus exposure and HLA in healthy donors (dated 2017 in TCRdb). Receptors were amplified or captured by the immunoSEQ multiplex PCR assay. The multiplex PCR relied on a mix of 60 forward primers for TCR Vbeta segments and 13 reverse primers for TCR Jbeta segments. As stored in TCRdb, this immuneACCESS dataset retains in-frame rearrangements with V and J assigned. A fraction of the clones does not appear; measured against another copy, unresolved V genes explain less than half of the discrepancy, and the remainder lacks a known reason. The sample contains 95,000 to 100,000 clones, 75% to 90% of them found a single time. Together, the top ten hold 3.5% to 5% of the sample. Sequencing was carried out using PBMCs. Source of these receptors: a man aged 30 to 39 in good health and CMV-seronegative.

This chain links TRBV27 with TRBJ2-1; TRBD2 is a possible D gene (6 bases). V was shortened by 3 bases and J by 3 bases, with 12 bases between the two germline ends. The CDR3 has 15 residues. Germline V CDR1 and CDR2: MNHEY, SMNVEV (reference sequence). The chain's CDR3 is CASSFSGDNYNEQFF. CDR3 DNA sequence: TGTGCCAGCAGTTTTTCGGGAGACAACTACAATGAGCAGTTCTTC.

The rearrangement uses TRBV7-9 and TRBJ2-7, with 8 bases aligning to TRBD1. Germline loops: CDR1 SEHNR, CDR2 FQNEAQ (reference sequence). Unmatched junction bases numbered 5, after V lost 4 bases and J lost 3 bases. The CDR3 is made up of 14 amino acids. The CDR3 reads CASSSLTGVYEQYF. CDR3 in DNA: TGTGCCAGCAGCTCCTTGACAGGGGTCTACGAGCAGTACTTC. Together with reference TRBV7-9 and TRBJ2-7, the CDR3 gives the full variable domain: DTGVSQNPRHKITKRGQNVTFRCDPISEHNRLYWYRQTLGQGPEFLTYFQNEAQLEKSRLLSDRFSAERPKGSFSTLEIQRTEQGDSAMYLCASSSLTGVYEQYFGPGTRLTVT.

V usage is TRBV5-1 and J usage is TRBJ1-6; 8 bases line up with TRBD1. The germline gives CDR1 SGHRS, CDR2 YFSETQ. The CDR3 loop spans 15 amino acids. The ends lost 2 bases at V and 6 bases at J; junction bases unmatched: 4. The CDR3 region has the DNA TGCGCCAGCAGCTTAGAGGGGACAGGTAATTCACCCCTCCACTTT. Protein: CASSLEGTGNSPLHF.

V is TRBV27 and J is TRBJ1-5; D unclear. V dropped 2 bases and J dropped 6 bases, with 17 bases sitting between them. From germline, CDR1 is MNHEY and CDR2 SMNVEV (reference sequence). There are 16 residues in the CDR3. This CDR3 is CASSLIGGLMSQPQHF. The CDR3 DNA sequence: TGTGCCAGCAGTTTAATAGGAGGGCTAATGAGTCAGCCCCAGCATTTT.

The chain has TRBV5-4 and TRBJ2-6, with TRBD2 as a possible D gene (7 bases). From germline, CDR1 is SGHNT and CDR2 YYREEE (reference sequence). Trimming stripped 4 bases from V and 3 bases from J, with 11 bases between. The CDR3 has 15 residues. CDR3 protein: CASSPGGGGANVLTF. In DNA form, the CDR3 reads TGTGCCAGCAGCCCGGGGGGCGGTGGGGCCAACGTCCTGACTTTC. The full variable domain, in which reference TRBV5-4 and TRBJ2-6 provide the parts outside the CDR3, is ETGVTQSPTHLIKTRGQQVTLRCSSQSGHNTVSWYQQALGQGPQFIFQYYREEENGRGNFPPRFSGLQFPNYSSELNVNALELDDSALYLCASSPGGGGANVLTFGAGSRLTVL.

This chain joins TRBV5-1 and TRBJ2-3; 7 bases map to TRBD2. V was pared by 4 bases and J by 1 base, with 9 bases of the junction left unmatched. The CDR3 contains 16 residues. The germline V gene encodes CDR1 SGHRS and CDR2 YFSETQ. The CDR3 sequence: CASSIKTSFGTDTQYF. The CDR3 DNA sequence: TGCGCCAGCAGCATTAAGACTAGCTTTGGCACAGATACGCAGTATTTT. Variable domain in full (rest from reference TRBV5-1 and TRBJ2-3): KAGVTQTPRYLIKTRGQQVTLSCSPISGHRSVSWYQQTPGQGLQFLFEYFSETQRNKGNFPGRFSGRQFSNSRSEMNVSTLELGDSALYLCASSIKTSFGTDTQYFGPGTRLTVL.

The rearrangement joins TRBV7-6 to TRBJ2-7; possibly TRBD1 for D (5 bases). CDR1 is SGHVS and CDR2 is FNYEAQ in the germline V gene. The V end lost 1 base, the J end lost 2 bases, and 9 bases lay between the germline ends. CDR3 size: 14 residues. CDR3 coding DNA: TGTGCCAGCAGCTTAGGACAGCAAGCCTACGAGCAGTACTTC. Translating gives CASSLGQQAYEQYF. The full variable domain, completed using reference TRBV7-6 and TRBJ2-7, is GAGVSQSPRYKVTKRGQDVALRCDPISGHVSLYWYRQALGQGPEFLTYFNYEAQQDKSGLPNDRFSAERPEGSISTLTIQRTEQRDSAMYRCASSLGQQAYEQYFGPGTRLTVT.

The chain couples TRBV19 to TRBJ1-5; 9 nucleotides match TRBD1. The CDR3 is made up of 16 amino acids. J lost 6 bases, V lost 3 bases, and 9 bases had no gene match. CDR1 and CDR2 from the germline V gene are LNHDA and SQIVND (reference sequence). CDR3: CASSIRDRAGGQPQHF. CDR3 DNA: TGTGCCAGTAGTATCCGGGACAGGGCAGGGGGTCAGCCCCAGCATTTT.

The chain links TRBV11-2 to TRBJ2-3; 8 bases fit TRBD1. This CDR3 is 15 amino acids long. Losses at the gene ends were 4 bases for V and 3 bases for J; bases not matched to a gene: 6. Per the germline V gene, CDR1 is SGHAT and CDR2 is FQNNGV. For the CDR3, the DNA is TGTGCCAGCAGCTCACGGACAGGGAAGACAGATACGCAGTATTTT. Protein: CASSSRTGKTDTQYF.

The rearrangement joins TRBV4-1 to TRBJ2-7, with 9 bases matching TRBD1. V shed 5 bases, J shed 5 bases, and the junction held 7 bases outside the gene matches. The CDR3 extends over 14 amino acids. CDR1 is MGHRA, CDR2 YSYEKL, per germline. CDR3 DNA: TGCGCCAGCAGCGCCGGACAGGGGTCGAACGAGCAGTACTTC. It translates to CASSAGQGSNEQYF.

The chain links TRBV7-3 to TRBJ2-1; maybe TRBD2 (5 bases). The CDR3 runs 15 residues. V lost 2 bases to trimming and J lost 2 bases, with 10 bases between them. Germline lookup yields CDR1 SGHTA and CDR2 FQGTGA. The CDR3 bases are TGTGCCAGCAGCTTAGGTGGAGGCCCCTACAATGAGCAGTTCTTC. It yields the protein CASSLGGGPYNEQFF.

This clone was counted once. V is TRBV7-3 and J is TRBJ2-2, with D hard to call. Trimming removed 1 base from V and 1 base from J, with 4 bases in between. The CDR3 consists of 14 residues. Germline-derived CDR1 and CDR2 are SGHTA and FQGTGA. CDR3 loop: CASSLSGNTGELFF. In DNA form, the CDR3 reads TGTGCCAGCAGCTTAAGCGGGAACACCGGGGAGCTGTTTTTT.

V gene TRBV28 combines with J gene TRBJ2-5; D is possibly TRBD2 (7 bases). The CDR3 is 13 residues long. Germline V lookup: CDR1 MDHEN, CDR2 SYDVKM. The ends were cut back, 8 bases at V and 2 bases at J, with 12 bases in the middle. CDR3 coding DNA: TGTGCCAGCGGGGAGGGGGTTCAAGAGACCCAGTACTTC. Residues: CASGEGVQETQYF.

This rearrangement joins TRBV6-5 to TRBJ1-5, with 10 nucleotides matching TRBD1. Germline CDR1 MNHEY, CDR2 SVGAGI. CDR3 length: 14 amino acids. V was clipped by 5 bases and J by 6 bases; unmatched bases: 4. CDR3 bases: TGTGCCAGCAGTGCGACAGGGGGCAGTCAGCCCCAGCATTTT. It codes for CASSATGGSQPQHF.

The chain employs TRBV6-5 and TRBJ1-2; 7 bases line up with TRBD1. J was trimmed by 0 bases and V by 6 bases; bases with no gene match: 4. Per the germline V gene, CDR1 is MNHEY and CDR2 is SVGAGI. The CDR3 loop spans 14 amino acids. This CDR3 is CASSRDSANYGYTF. The CDR3, as DNA: TGTGCCAGCAGCCGGGACAGCGCTAACTATGGCTACACCTTC.

The chain carries TRBV18 and TRBJ2-3, with 11 nucleotides matching TRBD2. This CDR3 is 16 amino acids long. V lost 5 bases, J lost 8 bases, and 12 bases stayed unmatched. The germline V gene encodes CDR1 KGHSH and CDR2 LQKENI. CDR3 in amino acids: CASSGTGLAAGGTQYF. Written as DNA, the CDR3 is TGTGCCAGCTCAGGAACGGGACTAGCGGCCGGGGGTACGCAGTATTTT.

This chain connects TRBV7-6 to TRBJ2-3; 9 positions match TRBD2. Trimming removed 5 bases from V and 3 bases from J; junction bases left unmatched: 18. The CDR3 length is 19 residues. Germline CDR1 and CDR2: SGHVS and FNYEAQ. CDR3 region: CASSPTLLAGGPITDTQYF. CDR3 sequence (DNA): TGTGCCAGCAGCCCTACCCTTCTGGCGGGAGGGCCAATTACAGATACGCAGTATTTT.